These T cell receptor beta chains were read from a single sample in a study of blood T cells in healthy people across ages. One entry per CDR3 protein, called by TCRdb with MiXCR from the 5' RACE reads. The sample carries more than 500,000 distinct CDR3 sequences, roughly 29% recorded once. Sequencing used blood. All receptors derive from a woman in her 70s in good health. Each CDR3 is given without its conserved first and last residue.

cdr3_length	v_call	cdr3_aa
14	TRBV9	ASSVDSGDYYNEQF
10	TRBV20-1	SASRGATEAF
12	TRBV6-6	ASNPTGGQETQY
9	TRBV7-9	ASSLLGKLF
12	TRBV28	AISGNSGAYEQY
11	TRBV20-1	SGTGTGVETQY
17	TRBV27	ASSLGQENLLPGWDEQF
15	TRBV5-1	ASSFYPSTGTQETQY
13	TRBV15	ATSSRTGGNEKLF
16	TRBV5-5	ASSLVLAGGLSYNEQF
13	TRBV7-8	ASSLVVGGPQPQH
14	TRBV5-1	ASSLESGVSNEKLF
13	TRBV29-1	SVDRLWGPGYGYT
14	TRBV5-1	ASSSQGASSTDTQY
13	TRBV7-3	ASSLDRDSTGELF
11	TRBV20-1	SASGGAKSTQY
12	TRBV2	ASCPTDSSMGYT
14	TRBV20-1	SAKRGQGTMNTEAF
19	TRBV7-2	ASSLSRRGGTGGGVNTEAF
10	TRBV3-1	ASSQDRATQY
10	TRBV3-1	ASSQNADTQY